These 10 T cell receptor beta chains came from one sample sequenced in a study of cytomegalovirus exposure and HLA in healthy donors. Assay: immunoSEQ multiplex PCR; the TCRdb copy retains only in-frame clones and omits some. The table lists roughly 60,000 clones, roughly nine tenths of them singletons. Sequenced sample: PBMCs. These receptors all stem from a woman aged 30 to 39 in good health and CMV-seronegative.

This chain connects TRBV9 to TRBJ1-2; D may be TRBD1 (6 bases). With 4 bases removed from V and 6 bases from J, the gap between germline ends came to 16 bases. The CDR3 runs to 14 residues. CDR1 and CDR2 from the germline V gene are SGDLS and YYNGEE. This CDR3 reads CASSIRGTGNGYTF. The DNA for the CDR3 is TGTGCCAGCAGCATCCGAGGAACAGGGAATGGCTACACCTTC.

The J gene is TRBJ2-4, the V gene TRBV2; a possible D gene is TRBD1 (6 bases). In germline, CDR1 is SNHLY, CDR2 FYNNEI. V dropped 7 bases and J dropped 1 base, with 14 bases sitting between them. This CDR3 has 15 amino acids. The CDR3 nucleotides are TGTGCCAGCAAGGAGCGTGACAGGGCCAAAAACATTCAGTACTTC. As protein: CASKERDRAKNIQYF.

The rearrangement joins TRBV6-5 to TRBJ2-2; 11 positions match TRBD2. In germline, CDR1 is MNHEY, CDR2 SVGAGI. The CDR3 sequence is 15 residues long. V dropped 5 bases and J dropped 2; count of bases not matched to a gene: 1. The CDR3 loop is CASSTSGGNTGELFF. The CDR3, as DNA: TGTGCCAGCAGTACTAGCGGGGGCAACACCGGGGAGCTGTTTTTT.

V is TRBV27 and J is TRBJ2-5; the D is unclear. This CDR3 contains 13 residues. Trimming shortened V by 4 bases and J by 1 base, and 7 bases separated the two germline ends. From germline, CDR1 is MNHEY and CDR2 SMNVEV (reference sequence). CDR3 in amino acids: CASSSVVQETQYF. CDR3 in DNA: TGTGCCAGCAGTTCGGTCGTCCAAGAGACCCAGTACTTC.

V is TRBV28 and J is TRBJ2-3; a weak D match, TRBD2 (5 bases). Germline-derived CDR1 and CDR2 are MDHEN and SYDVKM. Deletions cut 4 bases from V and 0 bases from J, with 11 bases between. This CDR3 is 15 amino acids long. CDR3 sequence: CASSSPGGSTDTQYF. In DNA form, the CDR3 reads TGTGCCAGCAGTTCCCCCGGAGGTAGCACAGATACGCAGTATTTT.

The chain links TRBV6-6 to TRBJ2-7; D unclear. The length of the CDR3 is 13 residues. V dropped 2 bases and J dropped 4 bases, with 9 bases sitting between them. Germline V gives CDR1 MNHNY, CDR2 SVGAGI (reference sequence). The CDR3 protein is CASSYARSYEQYF. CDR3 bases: TGTGCCAGCAGTTACGCCAGGTCTTACGAGCAGTACTTC.

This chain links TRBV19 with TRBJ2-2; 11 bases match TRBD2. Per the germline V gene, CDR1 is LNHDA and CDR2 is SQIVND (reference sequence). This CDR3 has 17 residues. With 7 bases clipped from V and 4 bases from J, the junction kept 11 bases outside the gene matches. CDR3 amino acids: CASNPISLAGVTGELFF. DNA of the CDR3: TGTGCCAGTAACCCGATCTCACTAGCGGGAGTCACCGGGGAGCTGTTTTTT.

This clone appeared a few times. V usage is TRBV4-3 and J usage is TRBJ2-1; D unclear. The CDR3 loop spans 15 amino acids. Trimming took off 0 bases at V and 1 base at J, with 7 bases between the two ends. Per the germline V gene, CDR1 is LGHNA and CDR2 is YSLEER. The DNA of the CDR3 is TGCGCCAGCAGCCAAGATATCGGTTCCTACAATGAGCAGTTCTTC. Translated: CASSQDIGSYNEQFF.

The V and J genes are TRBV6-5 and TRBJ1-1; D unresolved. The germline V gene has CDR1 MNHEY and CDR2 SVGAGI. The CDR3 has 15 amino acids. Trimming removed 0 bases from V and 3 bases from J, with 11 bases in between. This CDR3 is CASSYSRMGDTEAFF. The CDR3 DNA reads TGTGCCAGCAGTTACTCGAGAATGGGAGACACTGAAGCTTTCTTT.

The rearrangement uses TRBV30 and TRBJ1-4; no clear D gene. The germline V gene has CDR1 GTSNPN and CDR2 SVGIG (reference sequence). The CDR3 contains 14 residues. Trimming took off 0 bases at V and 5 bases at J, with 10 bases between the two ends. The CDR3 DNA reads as TGTGCCTGGAGTGTAATGTCGGTGAATGAAAAACTGTTTTTT. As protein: CAWSVMSVNEKLFF.